Listed below are T cell receptor beta chains from one sample, sequenced in a study of T-cell memory formation after mild COVID-19. Via MiXCR, TCRdb re-called the 5' RACE reads, giving one row per CDR3 protein. The table has 150,000 to 200,000 distinct CDR3 sequences, about 9.9% seen once. Sequenced input: PBMCs or a T cell subset sorted from them (not recorded which). The receptor source for this set is a man aged 18 to 35 who had mild COVID-19 (a few samples of this study predate the infection). Cell type and time point are not known. Both conserved end residues are part of each CDR3. A D gene is named only where the DNA matches it firmly. Expanded clones are given a class, and other clones once, few, many or no size at all.

J gene | D gene | clone size | CDR3 length | V gene | CDR3 DNA | CDR3 protein
TRBJ1-5 | - | - | 14 | TRBV19 | TGTGCCAGTAGTACCGACAGGTGGAATCAGCCCCAGCATTTT | CASSTDRWNQPQHF
TRBJ2-3 | - | few | 17 | TRBV11-2 | TGTGCCAGCAGCTTAGGGGCACGCGGGGCCCAGCGTAATACGCAGTATTTT | CASSLGARGAQRNTQYF
TRBJ1-1 | - | - | 14 | TRBV28 | TGTGCCAGCAGTTCATGGGACCGGCCTCTCGAAGCTTTCTTT | CASSSWDRPLEAFF
TRBJ1-5 | - | many | 16 | TRBV3-1 | TGTGCCAGCAGCCAAGGAGGGACGGGTAGCAATCAGCCCCAGCATTTT | CASSQGGTGSNQPQHF
TRBJ2-5 | - | - | 14 | TRBV20-1 | TGCAGTGCTATCCTCCCGCTGGGCCGGGGGACCCAGTACTTC | CSAILPLGRGTQYF
TRBJ1-6 | - | few | 20 | TRBV7-9 | TGTGCCAGCAGCTTAGGGGTCTCGCCTGTGGAAAGGTCGTATAATTCACCCCTCCACTTT | CASSLGVSPVERSYNSPLHF
TRBJ2-1 | TRBD1 | few | 14 | TRBV7-2 | TGTGCCAGCAGCACCCAGGGGGCAATCAATGAGCAGTTCTTC | CASSTQGAINEQFF
TRBJ2-1 | TRBD1 | - | 14 | TRBV5-6 | TGTGCCAGCAGCTTCCGGGACAGGGGGAATGAGCAGTTCTTC | CASSFRDRGNEQFF
TRBJ1-2 | TRBD1 | few | 13 | TRBV20-1 | TGCAGTGCTGAGCGGGACAGGGGGGTTGGCTACACCTTC | CSAERDRGVGYTF
TRBJ2-3 | - | once | 14 | TRBV28 | TGTGCCAGCAGCCCCGGGTGGGGCACAGATACGCAGTATTTT | CASSPGWGTDTQYF
TRBJ2-7 | - | few | 11 | TRBV10-3 | TGTGCCATCAGTATGACGGGAGAGCAGTACTTC | CAISMTGEQYF
TRBJ1-3 | - | - | 15 | TRBV7-2 | TGTGCCAGCAGCTTTCAGGCGGTCTCTGGAAACACCATATATTTT | CASSFQAVSGNTIYF
TRBJ2-5 | TRBD1 | many | 13 | TRBV7-2 | TGTGCCAGCAGCTTAGACAGGGGCAAGACCCAGTACTTC | CASSLDRGKTQYF
TRBJ1-2 | - | many | 13 | TRBV7-2 | TGTGCCAGCAGCCCCAGGGCGGACTATGGCTACACCTTC | CASSPRADYGYTF
TRBJ2-7 | TRBD1 | - | 13 | TRBV2 | TGTGCCAGCAGGGAATGGACAGGGAGCGAGCAGTACTTC | CASREWTGSEQYF
TRBJ2-6 | - | few | 15 | TRBV12-3/TRBV12-4 | TGTGCCAGCAGCCGACAAATCTCTGGGGCCAACGTCCTGACTTTC | CASSRQISGANVLTF
TRBJ2-2 | - | - | 13 | TRBV19 | TGTGCCAGTAGTATAGTGGGAGCCGGGGAGCTGTTTTTT | CASSIVGAGELFF
TRBJ2-2 | - | few | 15 | TRBV6-5 | TGTGCCAGCAGTTACTGGGTAGCCACGGCGGGGGAGCTGTTTTTT | CASSYWVATAGELFF
TRBJ2-3 | - | many | 13 | TRBV7-2 | TGTGCCAGCAGCTTACCGAGCACAGATACGCAGTATTTT | CASSLPSTDTQYF
TRBJ1-4 | - | - | 15 | TRBV12-3/TRBV12-4 | TGTGCCAGCAGTGCACGGGCCGCAACTAATGAAAAACTGTTTTTT | CASSARAATNEKLFF
TRBJ2-5 | - | - | 15 | TRBV7-2 | TGTGCCAGCAGCTTAGCGGCAGGGGTTCAAGAGACCCAGTACTTC | CASSLAAGVQETQYF
TRBJ1-6 | TRBD1 | - | 14 | TRBV12-3/TRBV12-4 | TGTGCCAGCAGCGGGACACAGGGGTATTCACCCCTCCACTTT | CASSGTQGYSPLHF
TRBJ2-7 | TRBD1 | few | 15 | TRBV6-2/TRBV6-3 | TGTGCCAGCAGTTACTCGGCAGGGGGCCGGCTCGAGCAGTACTTC | CASSYSAGGRLEQYF
TRBJ2-1 | TRBD2 | - | 17 | TRBV10-3 | TGTGCCATCAGTTGGACTAGCGGGGGTAGCTCCTACAATGAGCAGTTCTTC | CAISWTSGGSSYNEQFF
TRBJ2-3 | - | few | 18 | TRBV7-2 | TGTGCCAGCAGCCTCGCGGGGATGTTTCTTAGGGGCACAGATACGCAGTATTTT | CASSLAGMFLRGTDTQYF
TRBJ1-1 | TRBD1 | few | 16 | TRBV3-1 | TGTGCCAGCAGCCAAGGCGGGGGACAGATAAAAGGGGAAGCTTTCTTT | CASSQGGGQIKGEAFF
TRBJ2-7 | - | many | 15 | TRBV4-3 | TGCGCCAGCAGCCAAGTCGGTCAGGATAACTACGAGCAGTACTTC | CASSQVGQDNYEQYF
TRBJ2-3 | TRBD2 | - | 15 | TRBV11-2 | TGTGCCAGCAGCTTAGGCGGGGGGATGACAGATACGCAGTATTTT | CASSLGGGMTDTQYF
TRBJ1-6 | TRBD1 | few | 15 | TRBV5-1 | TGCGCCAGCAGCGGGGGACAGGGGAAAAATTCACCCCTCCACTTT | CASSGGQGKNSPLHF
TRBJ1-2 | TRBD1 | - | 15 | TRBV5-1 | TGCGCCAGCAGCGGCCGGGAAGGGACAGCCTATGGCTACACCTTC | CASSGREGTAYGYTF
TRBJ2-5 | - | few | 14 | TRBV7-2 | TGTGCCAGCAGCTTAGCGCTCGGGAAAGAGACCCAGTACTTC | CASSLALGKETQYF
TRBJ2-3 | TRBD1 | many | 12 | TRBV12-3/TRBV12-4 | TGTGCCAGCAGTCCACAGGGGGATACGCAGTATTTT | CASSPQGDTQYF
TRBJ2-1 | - | - | 14 | TRBV29-1 | TGCAGCGCCCGACCGGGACTGTCCTACAATGAGCAGTTCTTC | CSARPGLSYNEQFF
TRBJ2-1 | TRBD2 | many | 15 | TRBV9 | TGTGCCAGCAGCGTAGAAGGACTAGCCTACAATGAGCAGTTCTTC | CASSVEGLAYNEQFF
TRBJ1-1 | TRBD1 | many | 16 | TRBV5-1 | TGCGCCAGCAGGGCGGGACAGGGGGCGATGAACACTGAAGCTTTCTTT | CASRAGQGAMNTEAFF
TRBJ1-1 | - | few | 14 | TRBV5-1 | TGCGCCAGCAGCTTGTACAGCATGAACACTGAAGCTTTCTTT | CASSLYSMNTEAFF
TRBJ2-5 | TRBD1 | - | 17 | TRBV12-3/TRBV12-4 | TGTGCCAGCAGTTTAGGACAGGGGGCGGGGGGATTAGGGACCCAGTACTTC | CASSLGQGAGGLGTQYF
TRBJ2-5 | TRBD2 | many | 16 | TRBV5-1 | TGCGCCAGCAGCTTGGGGACTAGCAAAGGCGGAGAGACCCAGTACTTC | CASSLGTSKGGETQYF
TRBJ2-1 | - | many | 15 | TRBV4-3 | TGCGCCAGCAGCCACGTCGCCCTAAAACCGTCTGAGCAGTTCTTC | CASSHVALKPSEQFF
TRBJ1-1 | - | many | 14 | TRBV20-1 | TGCAGTGCTAGAGGCAGTCGGGGCACCACTGAAGCTTTCTTT | CSARGSRGTTEAFF
TRBJ2-5 | TRBD1 | few | 14 | TRBV5-1 | TGCGCCAGCAGCTCAGGGGGACAGATGGAGACCCAGTACTTC | CASSSGGQMETQYF
TRBJ1-5 | - | few | 13 | TRBV6-2/TRBV6-3 | TGTGCCAGCAGTTACGGGGGAAATCAGCCCCAGCATTTT | CASSYGGNQPQHF
TRBJ2-1 | TRBD1 | few | 15 | TRBV7-2 | TGTGCCAGCAGCTTAGCAAGGACAGGGGGCAATGAGCAGTTCTTC | CASSLARTGGNEQFF
TRBJ1-2 | TRBD1 | few | 14 | TRBV5-8 | TGTGCCAGCAGCGCCCGGGACAGTTACTATGGCTACACCTTC | CASSARDSYYGYTF
TRBJ1-2 | - | - | 12 | TRBV20-1 | TGCAGTGCTAGGGTGGGTAGCTATGGCTACACCTTC | CSARVGSYGYTF
TRBJ2-3 | TRBD2 | - | 16 | TRBV20-1 | TGCAGTGCTAGAGATTTTAGGCGGGGGGGCCCGAATACGCAGTATTTT | CSARDFRRGGPNTQYF
TRBJ2-3 | - | - | 14 | TRBV12-3/TRBV12-4 | TGTGCCAGCAGTGCAGCAGGGCGCACAGATACGCAGTATTTT | CASSAAGRTDTQYF
TRBJ2-5 | TRBD1 | many | 16 | TRBV4-2 | TGTGCCAGCAGCCCGATTCCGGGACAGGGTCAGGAGACCCAGTACTTC | CASSPIPGQGQETQYF
TRBJ2-1 | TRBD2 | few | 14 | TRBV20-1 | TGCAGTGCTTATTCTAGCGGGGGGGCGAATGAGCAGTTCTTC | CSAYSSGGANEQFF
TRBJ1-1 | - | - | 14 | TRBV14 | TGTGCCAGCAGCCGTCCAGTTTGGAACACTGAAGCTTTCTTT | CASSRPVWNTEAFF
TRBJ2-1 | TRBD1 | - | 14 | TRBV6-6 | TGTGCCAGCAGTCACAGGGGGCTCTACAATGAGCAGTTCTTC | CASSHRGLYNEQFF
TRBJ2-3 | - | few | 12 | TRBV7-9 | TGTGCCAGCAGAGACTACACAGATACGCAGTATTTT | CASRDYTDTQYF
TRBJ1-1 | - | - | 14 | TRBV5-1 | TGCGCCAGCAGCTTTGCAGGGCTAAACACTGAAGCTTTCTTT | CASSFAGLNTEAFF
TRBJ2-5 | - | many | 13 | TRBV7-8 | TGTGCCAGCAGCAAAGACACTCAAGAGACCCAGTACTTC | CASSKDTQETQYF
TRBJ1-3 | - | few | 16 | TRBV4-2 | TGTGCCAGCAGCCAAGGACCCAGGGACTCTGGAAACACCATATATTTT | CASSQGPRDSGNTIYF
TRBJ2-1 | - | few | 14 | TRBV11-2 | TGTGCCAGCAGCTTAGACAGGGGAGGCAATGAGCAGTTCTTC | CASSLDRGGNEQFF
TRBJ2-3 | - | few | 11 | TRBV20-1 | TGCAGTGCCCCTTTCGCAGATACGCAGTATTTT | CSAPFADTQYF
TRBJ2-5 | TRBD1 | - | 13 | TRBV7-3 | TGTGCCAGCAGTTTCGGACAGGGAGAGACCCAGTACTTC | CASSFGQGETQYF
TRBJ1-4 | - | - | 13 | TRBV5-1 | TGCGCCAGCAGCTTGTATCCTAATGAAAAACTGTTTTTT | CASSLYPNEKLFF